This entry features one T cell receptor (beta chain) sequence. This record belongs to a study of control samples from healthy donors and cancer patients. Produced via immunoSEQ multiplex PCR; TCRdb's table is partial and in-frame only. The repertoire holds about 85,000 clones, 90% seen once, with around 3.8% in the top ten. Per germline, CDR1 MNHEY and CDR2 SVGAGI. The CDR3 consists of 16 residues. V lost 4 bases and J lost 1, with 15 bases in between. The chain carries TRBV6-5 and TRBJ2-3; D uncertain. The sample consisted of blood. The TCR was taken from a woman aged 18-29 years in good health. CDR3 sequence: CASSSPGPLGTDTQYF. Here the CDR3 DNA reads TGTGCCAGCAGTTCACCGGGCCCCCTGGGCACAGATACGCAGTATTTT.